This TCR beta chain was identified in a study of T cell changes during pregnancy in multiple sclerosis. Germline CDR1 SGHKS, CDR2 YYEKEE (reference sequence). This CDR3 comprises 11 residues. Trimming removed 2 bases at V and 12 bases at J, with 11 bases between. Generated by immunoSEQ multiplex PCR, the TCRdb table keeps only in-frame clones and is missing some. The sample lists approximately 10,000 clones; roughly 80% were seen once. This clone was found a few times. Sequences were derived from CD8+ T cells from peripheral blood mononuclear cells, sampled after pregnancy. The chain uses TRBV5-5 and TRBJ1-1; D is ambiguous. This receptor was obtained from a female donor in good health, enrolled as a control in a pregnancy study. CDR3 sequence reads: CASSLTLETFF. CDR3 nucleotides: TGTGCCAGCAGCTTAACTCTTGAGACTTTCTTT.